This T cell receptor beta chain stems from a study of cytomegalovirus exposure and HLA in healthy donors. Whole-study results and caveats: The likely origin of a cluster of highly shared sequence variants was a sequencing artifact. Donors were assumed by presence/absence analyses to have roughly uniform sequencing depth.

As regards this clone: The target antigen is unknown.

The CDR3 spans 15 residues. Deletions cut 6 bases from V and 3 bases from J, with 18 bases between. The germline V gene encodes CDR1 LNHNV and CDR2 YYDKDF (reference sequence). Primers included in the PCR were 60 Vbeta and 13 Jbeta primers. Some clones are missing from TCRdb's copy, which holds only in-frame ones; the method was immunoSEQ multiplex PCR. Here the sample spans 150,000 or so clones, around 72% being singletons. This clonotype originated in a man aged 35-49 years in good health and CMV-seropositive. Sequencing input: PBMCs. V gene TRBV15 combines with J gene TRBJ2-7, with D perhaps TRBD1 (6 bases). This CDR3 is CATSRQQGFYYEQYF. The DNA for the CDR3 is TGTGCCACCAGTCGCCAACAGGGATTTTACTACGAGCAGTACTTC.